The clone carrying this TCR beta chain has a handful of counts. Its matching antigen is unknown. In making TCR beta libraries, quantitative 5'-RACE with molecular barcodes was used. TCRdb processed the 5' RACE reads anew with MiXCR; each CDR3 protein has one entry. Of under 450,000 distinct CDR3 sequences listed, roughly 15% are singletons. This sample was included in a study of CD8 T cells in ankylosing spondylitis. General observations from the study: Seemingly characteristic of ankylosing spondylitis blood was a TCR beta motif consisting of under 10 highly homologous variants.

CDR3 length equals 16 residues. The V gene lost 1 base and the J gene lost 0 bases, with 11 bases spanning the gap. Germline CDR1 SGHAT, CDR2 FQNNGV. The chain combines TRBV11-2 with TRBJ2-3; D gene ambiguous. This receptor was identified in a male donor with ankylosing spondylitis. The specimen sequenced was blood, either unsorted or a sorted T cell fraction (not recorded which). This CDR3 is CASSLGQLLSTDTQYF. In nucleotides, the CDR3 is TGTGCCAGCAGCTTAGGGCAACTACTTAGCACAGATACGCAGTATTTT.